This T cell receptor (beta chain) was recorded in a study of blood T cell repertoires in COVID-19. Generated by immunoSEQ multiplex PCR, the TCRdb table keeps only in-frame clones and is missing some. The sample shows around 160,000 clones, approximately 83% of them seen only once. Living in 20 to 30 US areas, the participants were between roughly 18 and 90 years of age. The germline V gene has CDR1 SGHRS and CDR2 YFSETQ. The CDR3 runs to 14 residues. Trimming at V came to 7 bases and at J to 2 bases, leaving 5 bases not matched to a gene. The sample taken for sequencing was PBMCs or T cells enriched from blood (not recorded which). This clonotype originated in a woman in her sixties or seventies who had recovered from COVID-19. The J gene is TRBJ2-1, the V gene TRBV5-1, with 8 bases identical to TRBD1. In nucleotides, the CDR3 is TGCGCCAGCGCAACAGGGGGAACCTACAATGAGCAGTTCTTC. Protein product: CASATGGTYNEQFF.